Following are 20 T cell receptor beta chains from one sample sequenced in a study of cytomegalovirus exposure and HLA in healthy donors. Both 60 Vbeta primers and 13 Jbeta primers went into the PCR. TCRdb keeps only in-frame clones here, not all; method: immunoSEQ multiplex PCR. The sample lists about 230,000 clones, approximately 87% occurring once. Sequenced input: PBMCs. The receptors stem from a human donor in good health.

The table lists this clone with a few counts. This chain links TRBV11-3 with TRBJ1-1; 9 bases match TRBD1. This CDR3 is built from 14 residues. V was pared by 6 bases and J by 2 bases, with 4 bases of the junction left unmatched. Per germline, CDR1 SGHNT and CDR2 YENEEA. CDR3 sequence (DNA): TGTGCCAGCAGTTGGGGACAGGGCAACACTGAAGCTTTCTTT. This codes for CASSWGQGNTEAFF.

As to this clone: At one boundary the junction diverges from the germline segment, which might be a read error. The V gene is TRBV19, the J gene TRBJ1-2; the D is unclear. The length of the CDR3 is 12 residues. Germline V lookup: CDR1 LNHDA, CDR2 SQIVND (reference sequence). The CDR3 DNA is TGTGCCAGTAGGATAGCCGGGTATGGCTACACCTTC. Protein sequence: CASRIAGYGYTF.

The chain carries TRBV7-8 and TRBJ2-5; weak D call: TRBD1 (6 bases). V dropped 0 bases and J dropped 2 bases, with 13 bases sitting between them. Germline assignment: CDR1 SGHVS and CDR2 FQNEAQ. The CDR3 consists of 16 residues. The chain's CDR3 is CASSLATRQVQETQYF. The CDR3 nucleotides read TGTGCCAGCAGCTTAGCGACGAGACAGGTTCAAGAGACCCAGTACTTC. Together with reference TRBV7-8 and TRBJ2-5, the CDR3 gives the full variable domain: GAGVSQSPRYKVAKRGQDVALRCDPISGHVSLFWYQQALGQGPEFLTYFQNEAQLDKSGLPSDRFFAERPEGSVSTLKIQRTQQEDSAVYLCASSLATRQVQETQYFGPGTRLLVL.

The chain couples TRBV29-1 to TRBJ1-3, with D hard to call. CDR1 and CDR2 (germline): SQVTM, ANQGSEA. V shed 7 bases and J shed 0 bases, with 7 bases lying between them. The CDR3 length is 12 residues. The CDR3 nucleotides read TGCAGCGGTACAGTCTCTGGAAACACCATATATTTT. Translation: CSGTVSGNTIYF.

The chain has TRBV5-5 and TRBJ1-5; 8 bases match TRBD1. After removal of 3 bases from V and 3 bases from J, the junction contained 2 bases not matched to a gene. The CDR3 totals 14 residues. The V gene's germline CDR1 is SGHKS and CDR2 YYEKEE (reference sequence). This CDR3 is CASSWDRSNQPQHF. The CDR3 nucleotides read TGTGCCAGCAGCTGGGACAGGTCCAATCAGCCCCAGCATTTT.

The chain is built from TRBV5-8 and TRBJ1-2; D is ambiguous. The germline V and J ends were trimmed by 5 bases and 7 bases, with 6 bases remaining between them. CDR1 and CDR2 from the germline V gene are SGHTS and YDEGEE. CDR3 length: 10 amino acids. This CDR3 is CASSPIGYTF. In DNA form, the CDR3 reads TGTGCCAGCAGTCCCATTGGCTACACCTTC. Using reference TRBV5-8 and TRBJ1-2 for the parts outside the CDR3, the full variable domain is EAGVTQSPTHLIKTRGQQATLRCSPISGHTSVYWYQQALGLGLQFLLWYDEGEERNRGNFPPRFSGRQFPNYSSELNVNALELEDSALYLCASSPIGYTFGSGTRLTVV.

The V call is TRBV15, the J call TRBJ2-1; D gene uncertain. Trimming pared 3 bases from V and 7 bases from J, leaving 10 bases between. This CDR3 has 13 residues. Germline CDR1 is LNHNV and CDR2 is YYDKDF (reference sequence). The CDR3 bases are TGTGCCACCAGCAGTCTCATCGGGAATGAGCAGTTCTTC. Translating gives CATSSLIGNEQFF.

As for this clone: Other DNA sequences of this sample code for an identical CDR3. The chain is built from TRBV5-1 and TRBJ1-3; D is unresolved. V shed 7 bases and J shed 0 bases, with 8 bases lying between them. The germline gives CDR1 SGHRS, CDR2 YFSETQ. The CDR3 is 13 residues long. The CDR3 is CASQEGSGNTIYF. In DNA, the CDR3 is TGCGCCAGCCAAGAGGGCTCTGGAAACACCATATATTTT.

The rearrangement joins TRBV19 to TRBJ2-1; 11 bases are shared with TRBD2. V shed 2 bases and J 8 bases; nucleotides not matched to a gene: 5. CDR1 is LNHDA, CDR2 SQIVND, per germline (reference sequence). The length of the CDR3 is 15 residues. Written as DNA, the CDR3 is TGTGCCAGTAGTATAATAGCGGGAGGGCCTGATGAGCAGTTCTTC. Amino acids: CASSIIAGGPDEQFF. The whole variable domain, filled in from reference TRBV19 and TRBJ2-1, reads DGGITQSPKYLFRKEGQNVTLSCEQNLNHDAMYWYRQDPGQGLRLIYYSQIVNDFQKGDIAEGYSVSREKKESFPLTVTSAQKNPTAFYLCASSIIAGGPDEQFFGPGTRLTVL.

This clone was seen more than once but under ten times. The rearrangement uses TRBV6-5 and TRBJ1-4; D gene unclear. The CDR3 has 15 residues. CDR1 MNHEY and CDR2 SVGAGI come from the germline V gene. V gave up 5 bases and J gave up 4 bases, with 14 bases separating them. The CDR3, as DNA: TGTGCCAGCAGTGGACGTGGAGGGCATAATGAAAAACTGTTTTTT. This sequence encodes CASSGRGGHNEKLFF.

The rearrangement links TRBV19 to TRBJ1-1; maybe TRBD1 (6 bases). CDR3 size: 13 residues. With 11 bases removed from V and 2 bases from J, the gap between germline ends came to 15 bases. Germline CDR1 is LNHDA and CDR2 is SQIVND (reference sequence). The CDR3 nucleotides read TGTGCCTCAAACAGGGAATTTAACACTGAAGCTTTCTTT. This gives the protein CASNREFNTEAFF. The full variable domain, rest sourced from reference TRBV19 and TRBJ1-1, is DGGITQSPKYLFRKEGQNVTLSCEQNLNHDAMYWYRQDPGQGLRLIYYSQIVNDFQKGDIAEGYSVSREKKESFPLTVTSAQKNPTAFYLCASNREFNTEAFFGQGTRLTVV.

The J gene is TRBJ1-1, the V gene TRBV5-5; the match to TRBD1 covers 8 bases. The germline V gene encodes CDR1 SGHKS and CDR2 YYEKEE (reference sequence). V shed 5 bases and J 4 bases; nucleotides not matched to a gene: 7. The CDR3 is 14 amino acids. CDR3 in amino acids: CASRATTGGTEAFF. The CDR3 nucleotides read TGTGCCAGCAGAGCCACAACAGGGGGCACTGAAGCTTTCTTT.

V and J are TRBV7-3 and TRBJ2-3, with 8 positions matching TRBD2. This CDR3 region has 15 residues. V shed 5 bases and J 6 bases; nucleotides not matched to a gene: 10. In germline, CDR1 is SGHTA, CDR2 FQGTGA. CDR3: CASSPAGTRLDTQYF. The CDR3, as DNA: TGTGCCAGCAGCCCGGCCGGGACTAGGCTCGATACGCAGTATTTT.

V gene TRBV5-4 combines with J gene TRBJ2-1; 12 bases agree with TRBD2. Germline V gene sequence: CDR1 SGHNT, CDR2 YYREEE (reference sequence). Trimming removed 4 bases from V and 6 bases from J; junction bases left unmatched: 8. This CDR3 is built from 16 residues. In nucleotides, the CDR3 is TGTGCCAGCAGCCCTACCGGGACTAGCGGGTTCAATGAGCAGTTCTTC. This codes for CASSPTGTSGFNEQFF.

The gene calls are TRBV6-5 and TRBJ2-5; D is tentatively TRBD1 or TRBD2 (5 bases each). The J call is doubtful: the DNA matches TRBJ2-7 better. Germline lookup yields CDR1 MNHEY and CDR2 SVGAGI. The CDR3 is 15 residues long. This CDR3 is CASSYSEAGGYEQYF. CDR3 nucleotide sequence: TGTGCCAGCAGTTACTCGGAGGCTGGGGGCTACGAGCAGTACTTC.

The CDR3 nucleotides read TGTGCCAGCAGGCTAGCCTACAATGAGCAGTTCTTC. It specifies CASRLAYNEQFF. This chain uses TRBV11-2 with TRBJ2-1; no firm D call. V lost 6 bases and J lost 2, with 5 bases in between. The CDR3 loop spans 12 amino acids. The V gene's germline CDR1 is SGHAT and CDR2 FQNNGV.

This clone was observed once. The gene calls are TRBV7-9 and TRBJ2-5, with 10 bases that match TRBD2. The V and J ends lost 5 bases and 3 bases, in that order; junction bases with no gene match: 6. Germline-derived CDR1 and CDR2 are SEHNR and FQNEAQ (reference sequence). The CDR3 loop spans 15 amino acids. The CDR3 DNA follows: TGTGCCAGCAGCGAAGGACTAGCGGAGAAAGAGACCCAGTACTTC. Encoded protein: CASSEGLAEKETQYF.

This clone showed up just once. The CDR3 bases are TGTGCCAGCAGCGTAACCGGGACAGGGGCTGTGCAGTACTTC. Residues: CASSVTGTGAVQYF. The chain is built from TRBV25-1 and TRBJ2-7; TRBD1 aligns across 10 bases. Germline assignment: CDR1 MGHDK and CDR2 SYGVNS. The CDR3 length is 14 residues. Trimming removed 6 bases from V and 9 bases from J; junction bases left unmatched: 11.

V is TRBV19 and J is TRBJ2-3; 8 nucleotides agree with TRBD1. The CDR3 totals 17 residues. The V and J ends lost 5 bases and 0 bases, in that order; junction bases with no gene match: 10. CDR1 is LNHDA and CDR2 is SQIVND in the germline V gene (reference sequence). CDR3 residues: CASSSGQGRTSTDTQYF. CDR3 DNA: TGTGCCAGTAGTTCCGGACAGGGTCGGACTAGCACAGATACGCAGTATTTT.

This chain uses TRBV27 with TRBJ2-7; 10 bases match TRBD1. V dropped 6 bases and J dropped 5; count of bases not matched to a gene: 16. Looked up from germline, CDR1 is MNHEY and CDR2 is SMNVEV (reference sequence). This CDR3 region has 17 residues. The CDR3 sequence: CASSAQRLRDRGDEQYF. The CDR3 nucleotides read TGTGCCAGCAGCGCCCAACGTCTGCGGGACAGGGGCGACGAGCAGTACTTC.